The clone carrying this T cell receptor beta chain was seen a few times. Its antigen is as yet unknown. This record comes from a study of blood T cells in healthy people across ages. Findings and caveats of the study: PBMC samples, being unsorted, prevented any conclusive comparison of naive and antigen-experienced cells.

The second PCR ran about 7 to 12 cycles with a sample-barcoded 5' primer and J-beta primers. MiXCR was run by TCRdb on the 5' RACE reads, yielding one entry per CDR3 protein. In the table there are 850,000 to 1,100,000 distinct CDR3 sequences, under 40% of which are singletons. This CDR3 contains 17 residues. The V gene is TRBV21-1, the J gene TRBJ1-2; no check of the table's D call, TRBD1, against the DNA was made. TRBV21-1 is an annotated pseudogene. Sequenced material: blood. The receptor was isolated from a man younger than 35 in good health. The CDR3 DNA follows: TGTGCCAGCAGCAAAGTTCCGGCACAGGGTGGGAACTATGGCTACACCTTC. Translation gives CASSKVPAQGGNYGYTF.